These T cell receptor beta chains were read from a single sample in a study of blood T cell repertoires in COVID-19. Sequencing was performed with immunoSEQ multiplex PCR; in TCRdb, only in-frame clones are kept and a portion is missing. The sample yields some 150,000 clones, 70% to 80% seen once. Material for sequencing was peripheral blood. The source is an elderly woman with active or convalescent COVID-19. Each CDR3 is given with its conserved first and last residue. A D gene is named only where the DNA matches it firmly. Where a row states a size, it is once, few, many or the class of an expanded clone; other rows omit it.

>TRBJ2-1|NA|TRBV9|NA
TGTGCCAGCAGCAGGACGGGGGAACAGAGAAATGAGCAGTTCTTC
CASSRTGEQRNEQFF
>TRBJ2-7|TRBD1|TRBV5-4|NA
TGTGCCAGCAGCCATCGGGACAGGGGCAACGAGCAGTACTTC
CASSHRDRGNEQYF
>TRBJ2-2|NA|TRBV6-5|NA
TGTGCCAGCAGTCCACGGACAGCGAACACCGGGGAGCTGTTTTTT
CASSPRTANTGELFF
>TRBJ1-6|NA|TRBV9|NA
TGTGCCAGCAGCGGAGGGAAATATAATTCACCCCTCCACTTT
CASSGGKYNSPLHF
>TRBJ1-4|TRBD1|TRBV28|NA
TGTGCCAGCAGTTCAATCGACAAAACAGGGGACGTAAGTGAAAAACTGTTTTTT
CASSSIDKTGDVSEKLFF
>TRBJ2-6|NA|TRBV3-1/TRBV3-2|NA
TGTGCCAGCAGCCTAAGGAGTTCTGGGGCCAACGTCCTGACTTTC
CASSLRSSGANVLTF
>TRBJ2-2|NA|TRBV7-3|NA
TGTGCCAGCAGCTTATCCGGCGGGGAGCTGTTTTTT
CASSLSGGELFF
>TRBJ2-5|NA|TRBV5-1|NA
TGCGCCAGCAGCTTGGACCGCTCTTCACGGGGGGCTAAAGAGACCCAGTACTTC
CASSLDRSSRGAKETQYF
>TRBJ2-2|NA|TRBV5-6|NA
TGTGCCAGCAGCTTGTTCGGTTTAGGGGCAACCGGGGAGCTGTTTTTT
CASSLFGLGATGELFF
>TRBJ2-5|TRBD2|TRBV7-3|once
TGTGCCAGCAGCTTGGGGCGCGGGGGGACCCAGTACTTC
CASSLGRGGTQYF
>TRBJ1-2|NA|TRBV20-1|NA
TGCAGTGCCAGGTGGCATAATGGCTACACCTTC
CSARWHNGYTF
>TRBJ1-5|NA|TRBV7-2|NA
TGTGCCAGCAGCTTAGCGGGCTCGAATCAGCCCCAGCATTTT
CASSLAGSNQPQHF
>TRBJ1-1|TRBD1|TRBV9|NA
TGTGCCAGCAGCGTAGGGGGACAGACTGAAGCTTTCTTT
CASSVGGQTEAFF
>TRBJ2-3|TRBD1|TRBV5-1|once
TGCGCCAGCAGTAAGCAACAGGGGTACAGCACAGATACGCAGTATTTT
CASSKQQGYSTDTQYF
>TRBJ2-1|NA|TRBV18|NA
TGTGCCAGCTCACCCTCCGGACAGGGAGGGTTCCTGCGCTCCTACAATGAGCAGTTCTTC
CASSPSGQGGFLRSYNEQFF
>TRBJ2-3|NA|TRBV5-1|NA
TGCGCCAGCAGCTTCCCCCAGGGGACGGCAGATACGCAGTATTTT
CASSFPQGTADTQYF
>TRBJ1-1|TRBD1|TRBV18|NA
TGTGCCAGCTCAGAAGACAGGGGGCGTGAGAATACTGAAGCTTTCTTT
CASSEDRGRENTEAFF
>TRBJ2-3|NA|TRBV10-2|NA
TGCGCCAGCAGTGAGAGACTTACAGATACGCAGTATTTT
CASSERLTDTQYF
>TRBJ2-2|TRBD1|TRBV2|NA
TGTGCCAGCAGTGGCCCCCGGACAGGGGGCAACACCGGGGAGCTGTTTTTT
CASSGPRTGGNTGELFF
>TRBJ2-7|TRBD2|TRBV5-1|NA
TGCGCCAGCAGCTCGGGACTAGCGCGCTACGAGCAGTACTTC
CASSSGLARYEQYF
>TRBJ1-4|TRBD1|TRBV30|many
TGTGCCTGGAGTCGACAGGGGAACAATGAAAAACTGTTTTTT
CAWSRQGNNEKLFF
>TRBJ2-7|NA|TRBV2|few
TGTGCCAGCAGTGAATCCGGTCGGTCCTACGAGCAGTACTTC
CASSESGRSYEQYF
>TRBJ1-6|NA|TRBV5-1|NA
TGCGCCAGCAGCTTGGTTCCAATGAGCTCCTATAATTCACCCCTCCACTTT
CASSLVPMSSYNSPLHF
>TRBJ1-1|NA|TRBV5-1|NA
TGCGCCAGCAGCTTGTCTGGCAGGTTGAGCACTGAAGCTTTCTTT
CASSLSGRLSTEAFF
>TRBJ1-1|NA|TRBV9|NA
TGTGCCAGCAGCGTAGTTGGCAGGGGAGCTGAAGCTTTCTTT
CASSVVGRGAEAFF
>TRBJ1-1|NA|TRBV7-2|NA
TGTGCCAGCAGCTCGAACTACGCTCAAAGAGACACTGAAGCTTTCTTT
CASSSNYAQRDTEAFF
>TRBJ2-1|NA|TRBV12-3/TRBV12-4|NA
TGTGCCAGCACCAAGGGGCAGATGGGACAGTTCTTC
CASTKGQMGQFF
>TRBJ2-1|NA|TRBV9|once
TGTGCCAGCAGCGTAGACGGGGGCTCCTACAATGAGCAGTTCTTC
CASSVDGGSYNEQFF
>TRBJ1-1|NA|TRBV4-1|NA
TGCGCCAGCAGCCAAGACCCGGGACAACCGAACACTGAAGCTTTCTTT
CASSQDPGQPNTEAFF
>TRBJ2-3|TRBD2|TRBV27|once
TGTGCCATAAGACTAGCGGGGTACACAGATACGCAGTATTTT
CAIRLAGYTDTQYF
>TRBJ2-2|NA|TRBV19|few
TGTGCCATAAGTCGGGTTTATCCCGGGGAGCTGTTTTTT
CAISRVYPGELFF
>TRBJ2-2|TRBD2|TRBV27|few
TGTGCCAGCAGCCTGACTAGCGGGGCCACCGGGGAGCTGTTTTTT
CASSLTSGATGELFF
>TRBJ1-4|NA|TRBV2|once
TGTGCCAGCAGTGAACAGGGGAGCGAAAAACTGTTTTTT
CASSEQGSEKLFF
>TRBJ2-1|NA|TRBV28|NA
TGTGCCAGCATGGCGGCGGGGGCAGACAATGAGCAGTTCTTC
CASMAAGADNEQFF
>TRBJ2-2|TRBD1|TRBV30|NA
TGTGCCTGGAGTAAGGGGGCCGTAGCCGGGGAGCTGTTTTTT
CAWSKGAVAGELFF
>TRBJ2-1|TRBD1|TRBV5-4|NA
TGTGCCAGCAGCTTGGGGGGGGACAGGGACCACAATGAGCAGTTCTTC
CASSLGGDRDHNEQFF
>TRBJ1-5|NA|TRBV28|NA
TGTGCCAGCAAGCAGGGGTATCAGCCCCAGCATTTT
CASKQGYQPQHF
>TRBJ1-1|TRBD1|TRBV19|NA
TGTGCCAGTGTCGACAGGGTGGGGACTGAAGCTTTCTTT
CASVDRVGTEAFF
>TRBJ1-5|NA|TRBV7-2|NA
TGTGCCAGCAGCTTAGTTTGGACAGACTATAGCAATCAGCCCCAGCATTTT
CASSLVWTDYSNQPQHF
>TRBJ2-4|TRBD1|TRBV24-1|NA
TGTGCCACCAGTGACGCTACAGGGGGACTAGCCAAAAACATTCAGTACTTC
CATSDATGGLAKNIQYF
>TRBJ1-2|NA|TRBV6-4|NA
TGTGCCAGCAGTGACACTGGGACACCCCCTGATGGCTACACCTTC
CASSDTGTPPDGYTF
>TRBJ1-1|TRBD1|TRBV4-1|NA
TGCGCCAGCAGCCACCTCACTGGACAGGGAATGAACACTGAAGCTTTCTTT
CASSHLTGQGMNTEAFF
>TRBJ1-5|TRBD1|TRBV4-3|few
TGCGCCAGCAGCCAAGGGGGGCAGGGGGCTCGTCAGCCCCAGCATTTT
CASSQGGQGARQPQHF
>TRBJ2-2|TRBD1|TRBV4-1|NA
TGCGCCAGCAGCCATCTCAGACAGGGGGTGGGCACCGGGGAGCTGTTTTTT
CASSHLRQGVGTGELFF
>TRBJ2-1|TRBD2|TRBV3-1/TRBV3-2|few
TGTGCCAGCAGCCAGCCGACCGGGACTAGCGGGGGGGTTTCCTACAATGAGCAGTTCTTC
CASSQPTGTSGGVSYNEQFF
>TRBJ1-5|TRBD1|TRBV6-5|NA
TGTGCCAGCAGGACAGGGGTCAATCAGCCCCAGCATTTT
CASRTGVNQPQHF
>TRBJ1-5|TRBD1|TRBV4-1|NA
TGCGCCAGCAGCCAAGAAGGGGGCTATAGCAATCAGCCCCAGCATTTT
CASSQEGGYSNQPQHF
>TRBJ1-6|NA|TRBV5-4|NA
TGTGCCAGCAGCTTGGCGCAGGGTACCAATTCACCCCTCCACTTT
CASSLAQGTNSPLHF
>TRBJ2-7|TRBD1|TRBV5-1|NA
TGCGCCAGCAGCAAACGGACAGGGGCAAACTACGAGCAGTACTTC
CASSKRTGANYEQYF
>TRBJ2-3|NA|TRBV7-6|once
TGTGCCAGCAGCTTAGCTTGGGGGGGCACAGATACGCAGTATTTT
CASSLAWGGTDTQYF
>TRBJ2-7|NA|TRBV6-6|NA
TGTGCCAGCCGCCCTCAGGCCTTCTACGAGCAGTACTTC
CASRPQAFYEQYF
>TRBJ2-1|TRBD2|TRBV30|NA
TGTGCCTGGAGAGGACTAGCGGGGCAACGCGAGCAGTTCTTC
CAWRGLAGQREQFF
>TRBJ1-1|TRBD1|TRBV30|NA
TGTGCCTGGGGAAGACAGGGGGCTGATGAAGCTTTCTTT
CAWGRQGADEAFF
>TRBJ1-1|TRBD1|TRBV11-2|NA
TGTGCCAGCAGCATCACACCGGGACAGGGCATCACTGAAGCTTTCTTT
CASSITPGQGITEAFF